This T cell receptor beta chain derives from a study of Ad26.COV2.S vaccination and SARS-CoV-2 variants. Study details: Ad26.COV2.S, an intramuscular injection, was given once or twice 56 days apart.

Some clones are missing from TCRdb's copy, which holds only in-frame ones; the method was immunoSEQ multiplex PCR. The sample has 350,000 to 400,000 clones, roughly nine tenths seen once. Treatment here: about 20 received Ad26.COV2.S at low or high dose, single or two shots; 5 received placebo; per-sample allocation not given. Sampling was performed 63 days after the first vaccine or placebo injection. The junction had 5 bases not matched to a gene; V was cut back by 6 bases and J by 3 bases. Germline CDR1 LGHDT, CDR2 YNNKEL (reference sequence). The CDR3 runs 16 residues. The TCR was taken from a person between 18 and 65 years old who received the Ad26.COV2.S COVID-19 vaccine or a placebo. The sample was peripheral blood, taken in a trial of Ad26.COV2.S vaccine versus placebo. The chain carries TRBV3-1 (or the pseudogene TRBV3-2) and TRBJ2-3; 14 nucleotides align to TRBD2. The CDR3 reads CASRSGLAGGTDTQYF. In DNA form, the CDR3 reads TGTGCCAGCAGGTCCGGACTAGCGGGGGGAACAGATACGCAGTATTTT.